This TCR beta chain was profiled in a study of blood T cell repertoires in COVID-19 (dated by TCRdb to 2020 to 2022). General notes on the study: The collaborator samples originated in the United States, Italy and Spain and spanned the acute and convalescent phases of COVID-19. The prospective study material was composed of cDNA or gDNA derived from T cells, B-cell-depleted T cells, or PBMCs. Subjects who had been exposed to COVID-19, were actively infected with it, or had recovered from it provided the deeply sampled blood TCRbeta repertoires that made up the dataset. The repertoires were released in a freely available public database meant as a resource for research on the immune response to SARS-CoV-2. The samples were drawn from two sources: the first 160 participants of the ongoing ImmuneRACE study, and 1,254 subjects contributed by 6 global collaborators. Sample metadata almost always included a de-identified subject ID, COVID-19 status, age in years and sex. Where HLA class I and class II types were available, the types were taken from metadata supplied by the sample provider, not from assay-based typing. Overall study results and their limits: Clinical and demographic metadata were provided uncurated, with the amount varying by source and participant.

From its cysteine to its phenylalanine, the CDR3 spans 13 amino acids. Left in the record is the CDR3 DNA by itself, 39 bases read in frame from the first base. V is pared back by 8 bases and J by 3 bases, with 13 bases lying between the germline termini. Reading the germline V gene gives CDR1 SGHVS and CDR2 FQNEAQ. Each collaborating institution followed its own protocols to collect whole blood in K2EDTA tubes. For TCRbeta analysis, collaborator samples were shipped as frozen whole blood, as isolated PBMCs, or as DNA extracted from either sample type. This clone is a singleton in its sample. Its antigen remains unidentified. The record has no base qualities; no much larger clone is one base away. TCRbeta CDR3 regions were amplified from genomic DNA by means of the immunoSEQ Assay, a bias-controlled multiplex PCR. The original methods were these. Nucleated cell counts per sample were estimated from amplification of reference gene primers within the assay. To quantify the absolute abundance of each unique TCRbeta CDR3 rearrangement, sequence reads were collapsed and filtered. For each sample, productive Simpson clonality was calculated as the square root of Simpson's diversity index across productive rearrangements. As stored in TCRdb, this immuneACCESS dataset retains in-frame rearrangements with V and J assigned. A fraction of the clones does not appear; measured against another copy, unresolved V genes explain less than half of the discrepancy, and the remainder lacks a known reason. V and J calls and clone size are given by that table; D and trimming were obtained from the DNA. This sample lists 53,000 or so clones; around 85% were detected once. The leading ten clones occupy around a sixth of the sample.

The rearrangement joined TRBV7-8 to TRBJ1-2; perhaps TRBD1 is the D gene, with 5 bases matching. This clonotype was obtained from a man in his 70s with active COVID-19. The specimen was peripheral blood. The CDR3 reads CASLGPRDYGYTF. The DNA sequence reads TGTGCCAGCCTAGGCCCCAGGGACTATGGCTACACCTTC. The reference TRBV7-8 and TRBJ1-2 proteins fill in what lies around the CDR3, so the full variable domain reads GAGVSQSPRYKVAKRGQDVALRCDPISGHVSLFWYQQALGQGPEFLTYFQNEAQLDKSGLPSDRFFAERPEGSVSTLKIQRTQQEDSAVYLCASLGPRDYGYTFGSGTRLTVV.